This T cell receptor beta chain is drawn from a study of OX40 agonist ivuxolimab in advanced cancers. The study's findings and limits: Low normalized clonal expansion also occurred in some nonresponding patients. At 0.1 to 3.0 mg/kg and by week 6, clonal expansion occurred in CD4+ and CD8+ blood T cells.

Germline-derived CDR1 and CDR2 are SGHNT and YENEEA. After removal of 5 bases from V and 11 bases from J, the junction contained 14 bases not matched to a gene. The CDR3 sequence is 16 residues long. TCRdb keeps only in-frame clones here, not all; method: immunoSEQ multiplex PCR. The sample comprises about 51,000 clones, 80% to 85% of which are singletons, and 2.5% to 3.5% rests with the top ten. Concerning this clone: No antigen is known for it.

The V call is TRBV11-3, the J call TRBJ1-3, with 11 positions matching TRBD1. This clonotype was sampled from an adult with an advanced solid tumor such as melanoma, head and neck, liver or kidney cancer. The input for sequencing was CD4+ or CD8+ T cells sorted from blood, taken in a trial of the OX40 agonist ivuxolimab. The chain's CDR3 is CASSPKSSGTGGSIYF. The DNA of the CDR3 is TGTGCCAGCAGCCCAAAATCTTCCGGGACAGGGGGTTCCATATATTTT.